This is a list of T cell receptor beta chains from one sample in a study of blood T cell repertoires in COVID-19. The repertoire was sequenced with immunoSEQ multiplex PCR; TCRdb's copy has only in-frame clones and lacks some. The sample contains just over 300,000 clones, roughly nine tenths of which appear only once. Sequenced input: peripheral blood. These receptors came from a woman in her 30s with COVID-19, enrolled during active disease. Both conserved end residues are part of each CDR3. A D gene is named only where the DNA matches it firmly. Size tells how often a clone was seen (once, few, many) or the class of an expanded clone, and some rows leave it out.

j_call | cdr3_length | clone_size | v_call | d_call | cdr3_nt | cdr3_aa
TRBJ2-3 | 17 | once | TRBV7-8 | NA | TGTGCCAGCAGCTTAGGGTCCGGGACAATAAGCACAGATACGCAGTATTTT | CASSLGSGTISTDTQYF
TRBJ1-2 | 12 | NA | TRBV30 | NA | TGTGCCTGGAGTGTACCAGTGGATGGCTACACCTTC | CAWSVPVDGYTF
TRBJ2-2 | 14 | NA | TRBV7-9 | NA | TGTGCCAGCAGCTTCTTTCTCGCGGGAGGGGAGCTGTTTTTT | CASSFFLAGGELFF
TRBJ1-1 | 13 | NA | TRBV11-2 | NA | TGTGCCAGCAGCCCGGGGGTTATCCCTGAAGCTTTCTTT | CASSPGVIPEAFF
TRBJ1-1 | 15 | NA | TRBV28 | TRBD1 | TGTGCCAGCAGTTTATACGGGACAGGTAGCACTGAAGCTTTCTTT | CASSLYGTGSTEAFF
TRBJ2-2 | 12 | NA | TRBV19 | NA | TGTGCCAGTTACAGGGAAACCGGGGAGCTGTTTTTT | CASYRETGELFF
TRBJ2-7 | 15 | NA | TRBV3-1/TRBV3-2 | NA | TGTGCCAGCAGCCAGATATTCTCCCAGGCCCTCGAGCAGTACTTC | CASSQIFSQALEQYF
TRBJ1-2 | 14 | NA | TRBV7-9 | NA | TGTGCCAGCAGCTTAGGAGACTGGTCTAATGGCTACACCTTC | CASSLGDWSNGYTF
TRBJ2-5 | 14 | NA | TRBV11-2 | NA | TGTGCCAGCAGCTTAGATCATAGTCTGGAGACCCAGTACTTC | CASSLDHSLETQYF
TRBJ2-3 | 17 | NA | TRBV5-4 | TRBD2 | TGTGCCAGCAAGAGCGGGGGGCCAGGGATGAACACAGATACGCAGTATTTT | CASKSGGPGMNTDTQYF
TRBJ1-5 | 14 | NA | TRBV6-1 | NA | TGTGCCAGCAGTGAAAATCGGTTGCGGCAGCCCCAGCATTTT | CASSENRLRQPQHF
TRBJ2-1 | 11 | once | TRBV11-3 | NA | TGTGCCAGCAGCTTAGCCGATGAGCAGTTCTTC | CASSLADEQFF
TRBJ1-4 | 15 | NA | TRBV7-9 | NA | TGTGCCAGCACCTCTTGGGGGGGCCTCGAGGAAAAACTGTTTTTT | CASTSWGGLEEKLFF
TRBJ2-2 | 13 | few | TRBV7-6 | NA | TGTGCCAGCAGCCCGCGAGGCACCGGGGAGCTGTTTTTT | CASSPRGTGELFF
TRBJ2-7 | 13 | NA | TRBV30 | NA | TGTGCCTGGAGTCTTAACAGGCCTTACGAGCAGTACTTC | CAWSLNRPYEQYF
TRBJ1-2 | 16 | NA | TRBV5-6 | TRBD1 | TGTGCCAGCAGCCTACCGGACAGGATTACTAACTATGGCTACACCTTC | CASSLPDRITNYGYTF
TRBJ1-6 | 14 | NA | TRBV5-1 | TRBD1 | TGCGCCAGCAGCTTGGAGGGACAGAGTTCACCCCTCCACTTT | CASSLEGQSSPLHF
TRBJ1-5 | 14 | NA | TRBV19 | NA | TGTGCCAGTAGTGGCAACATCAGAAATCAGCCCCAGCATTTT | CASSGNIRNQPQHF
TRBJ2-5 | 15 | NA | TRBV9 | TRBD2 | TGTGCCAGCAGCAACCTAGCGGGGCGCAGGGAGACCCAGTACTTC | CASSNLAGRRETQYF
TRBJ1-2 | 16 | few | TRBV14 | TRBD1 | TGTGCCAGCAGCCAAGGACTAACAGGGGGATTCTATGGCTACACCTTC | CASSQGLTGGFYGYTF
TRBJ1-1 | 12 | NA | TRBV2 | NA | TGTGCCAGCAGGTTGAGGTGGGGCGAAGCTTTCTTT | CASRLRWGEAFF
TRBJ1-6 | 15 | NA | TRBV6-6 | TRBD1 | TGTGCCAGCAGTTACGGGCCAGGGGGCAATTCACCCCTCCACTTT | CASSYGPGGNSPLHF
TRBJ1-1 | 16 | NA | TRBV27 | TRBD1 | TGTGCCAGCAGTTCCTGGACAGGGGCCCGGAACACTGAAGCTTTCTTT | CASSSWTGARNTEAFF
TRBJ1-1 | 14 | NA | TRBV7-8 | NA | TGTGCCAGCATCAGGGCCCCGGCAGGAACTGAAGCTTTCTTT | CASIRAPAGTEAFF
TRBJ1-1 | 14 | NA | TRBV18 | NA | TGTGCCAGCTCTCGACCGGGACTAAACACTGAAGCTTTCTTT | CASSRPGLNTEAFF
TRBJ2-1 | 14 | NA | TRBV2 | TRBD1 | TGTGCCAGCACTAGGACAGGAATTTCCTATGAGCAGTTCTTC | CASTRTGISYEQFF
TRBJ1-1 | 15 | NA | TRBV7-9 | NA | TGTGCCAGCAGCTTAAGACAAACCTTGAACACTGAAGCTTTCTTT | CASSLRQTLNTEAFF
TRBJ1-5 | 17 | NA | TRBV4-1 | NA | TGCGCCAGCAGCCAAGATGGGTGGGCCCCTAGCAATCAGCCCCAGCATTTT | CASSQDGWAPSNQPQHF
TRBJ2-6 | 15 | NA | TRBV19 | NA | TGTGCCAGTAGCACGGGGGGCACTGGGGCCAACGTCCTGACTTTC | CASSTGGTGANVLTF
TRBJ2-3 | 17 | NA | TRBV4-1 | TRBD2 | TGCGCCAGCAGCCAAGATGGGGCGGGGGGGCCAGAGGATACGCAGTATTTT | CASSQDGAGGPEDTQYF
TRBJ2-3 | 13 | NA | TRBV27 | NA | TGTGCCAGCAGTTACGGAGCCACAGATACGCAGTATTTT | CASSYGATDTQYF
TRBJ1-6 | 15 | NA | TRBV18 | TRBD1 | TGTGCCAGCTCACCAGCGACAGGGCAGAATTCACCCCTCCACTTT | CASSPATGQNSPLHF
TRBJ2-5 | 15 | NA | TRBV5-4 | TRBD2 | TGTGCCAGCAGCTTTCACGGGGGGGGTCAAGAGACCCAGTACTTC | CASSFHGGGQETQYF
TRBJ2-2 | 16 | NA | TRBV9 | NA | TGTGCCAGCAGCCCTAAAGGAGGGCGTGACACCGGGGAGCTGTTTTTT | CASSPKGGRDTGELFF
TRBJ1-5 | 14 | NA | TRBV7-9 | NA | TGTGCCAGCAGCTTAAGGGCAGGGGATCAGCCCCAGCATTTT | CASSLRAGDQPQHF
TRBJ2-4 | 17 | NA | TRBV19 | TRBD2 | TGTGCCAGTAGTAGGGGGGGGATCGTTGAGACCAAAAACATTCAGTACTTC | CASSRGGIVETKNIQYF